Reported below is one T cell receptor beta chain. Its specificity is unknown. This sample includes further DNA sequences coding for the same CDR3. These data are taken from a study of shared clonotypes between healthy human individuals. Study-wide results and limits: Relative to clonotypes present in all four donors, those not shared had lower generation probabilities.

This table comes from immunoSEQ multiplex PCR, and its TCRdb copy is limited to in-frame clones, with some not included. This sample has 2 million to 2.5 million clones, with 85% to 95% found just once. Germline CDR1 SGHVS, CDR2 FNYEAQ. The ends lost 5 bases at V and 3 bases at J; junction bases unmatched: 6. This CDR3 has 15 amino acids. The specimen sequenced was naive CD4+ T cells from PBMCs. Documented subset: CD45RA+ positively selected. This sequence joins TRBV7-6 and TRBJ2-3; 9 bases map to TRBD2. The receptor was derived from a man younger than 35 in good health. Some clones in this sample may be carry-over from other donors' samples. The CDR3 region has the DNA TGTGCCAGCAGCCCAGCGGGAGGTGGTACAGATACGCAGTATTTT. Translated, it gives CASSPAGGGTDTQYF.